What follows are 13 T cell receptor beta chains derived from one specimen sequenced in a study of cytomegalovirus exposure and HLA in healthy donors. The data were produced by immunoSEQ multiplex PCR, yet TCRdb's version contains in-frame clones alone and is incomplete. The sample consists of 76,000 or so clones, 94% of them appearing once. Sequences were obtained from PBMCs. Receptors were obtained from a woman in her late teens or twenties in good health and CMV-seronegative.

This chain uses TRBV2 with TRBJ2-1, with a weak D call TRBD2 (6 bases). Trimming removed 3 bases from V and 9 bases from J, with 15 bases in between. CDR1 is SNHLY and CDR2 is FYNNEI in the germline V gene. This CDR3 comprises 14 residues. For the CDR3, the DNA is TGTGCCAGCAGTGATTTCTTTTCGGGAGTTGAGCAGTTCTTC. This sequence encodes CASSDFFSGVEQFF. Using reference TRBV2 and TRBJ2-1 for the parts outside the CDR3, the full variable domain is EPEVTQTPSHQVTQMGQEVILRCVPISNHLYFYWYRQILGQKVEFLVSFYNNEISEKSEIFDDQFSVERPDGSNFTLKIRSTKLEDSAMYFCASSDFFSGVEQFFGPGTRLTVL.

This clone was counted between two and nine times. The genes are TRBV6-4 and TRBJ2-2, with 10 bases lining up with TRBD2. V was pared by 5 bases and J by 7 bases, with 10 bases of the junction left unmatched. The CDR3 contains 16 residues. Germline CDR1 and CDR2: MRHNA and SNTAGT. CDR3 protein: CASSPQAGGQVGELFF. CDR3 nucleotides: TGTGCCAGCAGTCCCCAAGCGGGGGGGCAAGTCGGGGAGCTGTTTTTT.

The chain uses TRBV29-1 and TRBJ2-1; no clear D gene. CDR3 length: 12 amino acids. Between the trimmed V and J ends, which lost 2 bases and 7 bases, there was a span of 9 bases. The germline V gene has CDR1 SQVTM and CDR2 ANQGSEA. The CDR3 sequence is CSVERVRNEQFF. CDR3 sequence (DNA): TGCAGCGTTGAACGGGTGAGGAATGAGCAGTTCTTC.

There are a few counts of this clone. This rearrangement joins TRBV6-6 to TRBJ2-2; possible D gene TRBD1, 5 bases. Germline CDR1 reads MNHNY; CDR2 reads SVGAGI (reference sequence). V dropped 0 bases and J dropped 1 base, with 6 bases sitting between them. CDR3 size: 15 residues. The CDR3 bases are TGTGCCAGCAGTTACTCAGACAGGAACACCGGGGAGCTGTTTTTT. Protein product: CASSYSDRNTGELFF.

The chain uses TRBV30 and TRBJ2-1; D is possibly TRBD2 (6 bases). Trimming pared 8 bases from V and 0 bases from J, leaving 11 bases between. CDR1 is GTSNPN, CDR2 SVGIG, per germline (reference sequence). CDR3 length: 13 residues. In nucleotides, the CDR3 is TGTGCCCGGGCGGGGAGCTCCTACAATGAGCAGTTCTTC. Its translation is CARAGSSYNEQFF.

The chain couples TRBV11-3 to TRBJ1-1; tentative D call: TRBD1 (5 bases). Between the trimmed V and J ends, which lost 2 bases and 1 base, there was a span of 11 bases. The CDR3 extends over 15 amino acids. The germline V gene has CDR1 SGHNT and CDR2 YENEEA. The CDR3 region is CASSLYSRENTEAFF. For the CDR3, the DNA is TGTGCCAGCAGCTTATATAGCAGGGAGAACACTGAAGCTTTCTTT.

This clone appeared a single time. The chain combines TRBV30 with TRBJ2-3, with TRBD2 identical over 8 bases. CDR3 length: 15 amino acids. V trimming: 4 bases; J trimming: 4 bases; junction bases outside the gene matches: 10. Germline loops: CDR1 GTSNPN, CDR2 SVGIG (reference sequence). Written as DNA, the CDR3 is TGTGCCTGGACTAGTCCTACCGGGGGGGCAGATACGCAGTATTTT. Translated, it gives CAWTSPTGGADTQYF.

V and J are TRBV9 and TRBJ2-5; the D is unclear. The germline gives CDR1 SGDLS, CDR2 YYNGEE. V was shortened by 4 bases and J by 2 bases, with 9 bases between the two germline ends. The CDR3 covers 13 residues. As DNA, the CDR3 is TGTGCCAGCAGCTCGGAGTTGCAAGAGACCCAGTACTTC. It specifies CASSSELQETQYF.

V and J are TRBV30 and TRBJ1-2; D remains ambiguous. With 0 bases removed from V and 4 bases from J, the gap between germline ends came to 6 bases. The CDR3 has 12 residues. Germline CDR1 and CDR2: GTSNPN and SVGIG (reference sequence). The CDR3 region is CAWSVRSYGYTF. In nucleotides, the CDR3 is TGTGCCTGGAGTGTTCGCAGCTATGGCTACACCTTC.

This clone has only one observation. The CDR3 nucleotides are TGTGCCAGCATCCGCGGGACGTCCAAAGATACGCAGTATTTT. Its translation is CASIRGTSKDTQYF. The chain is built from TRBV2 and TRBJ2-3; D might be TRBD2 (6 bases). The CDR3 length is 14 residues. Trimming stripped 7 bases from V and 5 bases from J, with 16 bases between. The germline gives CDR1 SNHLY, CDR2 FYNNEI.

The chain combines TRBV30 with TRBJ1-6; tentative D call: TRBD1 (6 bases). CDR1 and CDR2 (germline): GTSNPN, SVGIG (reference sequence). CDR3 length equals 12 residues. Trimming pared 4 bases from V and 8 bases from J, leaving 9 bases between. This chain's CDR3 is CAWKGQYSPLHF. The DNA of the CDR3 is TGTGCCTGGAAAGGACAGTATTCACCCCTCCACTTT.

The CDR3 loop is CASSLGQGRGETQYF. As DNA, the CDR3 is TGTGCCAGCAGCTTGGGACAGGGGAGGGGAGAGACCCAGTACTTC. J is TRBJ2-5 and V is TRBV5-4; TRBD1 might be the D (8 bases). The CDR3 has 15 amino acids. Germline CDR1 and CDR2: SGHNT and YYREEE (reference sequence). Deletions cut 0 bases from V and 4 bases from J, with 13 bases between.

The genes are TRBV7-8 and TRBJ1-6; D gene uncertain. The CDR3 consists of 16 residues. V lost 5 bases and J 0 bases, leaving 11 bases between the germline ends. Germline V gives CDR1 SGHVS, CDR2 FQNEAQ. In DNA, the CDR3 is TGTGCCAGCAGCACCACAGATAGCTCCTATAATTCACCCCTCCACTTT. It translates to CASSTTDSSYNSPLHF.